This T cell receptor beta chain was captured in a study of T cell repertoires in cytomegalovirus infection (dated by TCRdb to about 2019). As for the study more broadly: Peptide stimulations targeted recently identified HLA-C-restricted CMV epitopes, whose presentation resists viral immunomodulation, together with well-studied HLA-B-restricted epitopes. Donor HLA type was relevant to the analysis, as public TCR beta signatures indicated carriage of CMV infection together with the matching HLA type.

What the work shows at the level of the full study, not this receptor alone: Cumulative frequency of public TCR beta family members discriminated carriers of CMV infection plus the relevant HLA type in this cohort and an independent approximately 340-donor cohort. The ex vivo response was dominated by HLA-C-restricted CMV-specific TCR beta clonotypes, which also provided the single most frequent clonotype in two of eight donors.

Sequenced on an Illumina HiSeq 1500. The public sequencing data were trimmed at Q25 with fastp and processed into clonotypes with MiXCR by TCRdb, which kept only in-frame beta chains. Entries that share a CDR3 protein sequence are merged under the most common genes and DNA. The sample table holds some 150,000 distinct CDR3 sequences, of which approximately 30% were seen once. The top ten clonotypes cover about 50% of the sample. This clonotype has only a few counts. Its antigen has not been determined. It has no much larger one-base neighbor in the sample; base qualities were not kept. The CDR3 contains 21 residues, cysteine and phenylalanine counted. The read is trimmed to its CDR3 DNA, 63 bases read in frame from base 1. Trimming at the junction amounts to 4 bases on V and 0 bases on J, and the germline ends lie 29 bases apart. This specimen's treatment or condition label, per the study, means: in vitro stimulation with specific CMV peptide epitopes to enrich CMV-specific T cells.

The sample consisted of CD8+ T cells from cultured PBMCs, taken from culture after CMV antigen stimulation. This sequence originates from a human donor in good health (CMV status not recorded). Some clones in this sample may be carry-over from other donors' samples. The chain joins TRBV12-3 or TRBV12-4 to TRBJ2-3; the D gene remains uncertain. The CDR3 amino acid sequence is: CASSSPPIRANPPTSTDTQYF. The bases read TGTGCCAGCAGTTCGCCACCGATCCGGGCGAATCCCCCGACTAGCACAGATACGCAGTATTTT.